Detailed here is one TCR beta chain. Study processing details: Amplifying reference gene primers gave estimates of nucleated cell counts. Clones were read by immunoSEQ multiplex PCR, and TCRdb kept only the in-frame ones, dropping some. Clone size and the V and J calls come from that table; the DNA yielded D and trimming. The repertoire holds about 130,000 clones, with over 75% as singletons. These data originate in a study of blood T cell repertoires in COVID-19. Study-level information: T cells, B-cell-depleted T cells, or PBMCs provided the cDNA or gDNA that served as material.

J gave up 5 bases and V 1 base, and 3 bases lay outside the gene matches. The CDR3 extends over 16 amino acids. Germline V gene data show CDR1 as LGHNA and CDR2 as YNFKEQ. The TCR sequence derives from a man older than 75 with active or convalescent COVID-19. The sequencing input was peripheral blood. The chain couples TRBV4-2 to TRBJ2-2, with 11 bases aligning to TRBD2. The CDR3 loop is CASSQGGLAATGELFF. In DNA form, the CDR3 reads TGTGCCAGCAGCCAAGGGGGACTAGCGGCTACCGGGGAGCTGTTTTTT.